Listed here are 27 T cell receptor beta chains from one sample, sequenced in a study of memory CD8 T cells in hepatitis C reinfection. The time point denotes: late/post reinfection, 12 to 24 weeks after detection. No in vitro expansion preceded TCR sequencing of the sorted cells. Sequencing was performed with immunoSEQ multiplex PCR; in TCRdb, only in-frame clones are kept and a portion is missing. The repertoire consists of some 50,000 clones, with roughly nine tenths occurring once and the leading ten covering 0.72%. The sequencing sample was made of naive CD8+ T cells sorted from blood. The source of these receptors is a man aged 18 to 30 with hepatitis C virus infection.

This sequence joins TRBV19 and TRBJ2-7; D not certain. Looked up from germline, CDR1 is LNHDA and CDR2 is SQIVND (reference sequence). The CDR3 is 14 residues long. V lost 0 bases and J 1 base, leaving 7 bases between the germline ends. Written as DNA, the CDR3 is TGTGCCAGTAGTATAGATCACAGTTCCTACGAGCAGTACGTC. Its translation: CASSIDHSSYEQYV.

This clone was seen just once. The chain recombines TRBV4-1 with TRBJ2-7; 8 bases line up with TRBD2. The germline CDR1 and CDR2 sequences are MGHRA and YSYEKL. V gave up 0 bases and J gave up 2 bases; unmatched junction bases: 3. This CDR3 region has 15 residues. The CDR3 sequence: CASSQETSGAYEQYF. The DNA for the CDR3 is TGCGCCAGCAGCCAAGAAACTAGCGGTGCCTACGAGCAGTACTTC.

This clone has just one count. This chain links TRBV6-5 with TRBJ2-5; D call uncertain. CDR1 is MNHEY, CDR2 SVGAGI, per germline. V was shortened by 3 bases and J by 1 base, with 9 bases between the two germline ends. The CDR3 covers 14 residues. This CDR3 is CASSYGPLQETQYF. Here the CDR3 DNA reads TGTGCCAGCAGTTATGGCCCCCTCCAAGAGACCCAGTACTTC.

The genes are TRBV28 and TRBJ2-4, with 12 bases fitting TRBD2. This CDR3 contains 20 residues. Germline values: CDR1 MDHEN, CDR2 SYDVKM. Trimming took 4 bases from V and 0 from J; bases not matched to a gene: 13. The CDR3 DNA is TGTGCCAGCAGTTCCTCTTCTAGCGGGAGGGCCAGCCTAGCCAAAAACATTCAGTACTTC. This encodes CASSSSSSGRASLAKNIQYF.

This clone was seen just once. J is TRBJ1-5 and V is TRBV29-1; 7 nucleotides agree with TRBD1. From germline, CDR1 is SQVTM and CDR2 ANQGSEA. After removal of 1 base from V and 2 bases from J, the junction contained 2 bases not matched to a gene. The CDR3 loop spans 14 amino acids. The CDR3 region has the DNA TGCAGCGTTGAAGGACAGGGCGGCAATCAGCCCCAGCATTTT. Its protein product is CSVEGQGGNQPQHF.

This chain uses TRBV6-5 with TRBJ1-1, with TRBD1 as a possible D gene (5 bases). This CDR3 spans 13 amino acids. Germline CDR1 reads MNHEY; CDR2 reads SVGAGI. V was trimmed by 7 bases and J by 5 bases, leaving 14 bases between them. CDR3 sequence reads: CASKWTRGTEAFF. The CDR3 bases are TGTGCCAGCAAATGGACGCGGGGGACTGAAGCTTTCTTT.

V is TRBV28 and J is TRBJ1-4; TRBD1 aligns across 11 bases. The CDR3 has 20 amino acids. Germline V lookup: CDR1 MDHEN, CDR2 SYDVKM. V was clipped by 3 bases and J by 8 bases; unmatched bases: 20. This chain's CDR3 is CASSFLSGPGQGVDWEKLFF. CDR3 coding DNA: TGTGCCAGCAGTTTCCTCTCGGGCCCGGGACAGGGGGTAGATTGGGAAAAACTGTTTTTT.

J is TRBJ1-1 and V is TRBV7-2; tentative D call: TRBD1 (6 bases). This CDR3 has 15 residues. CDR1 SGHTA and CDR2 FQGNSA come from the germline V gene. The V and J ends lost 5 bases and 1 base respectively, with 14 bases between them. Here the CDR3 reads CASSIYQGSNTEAFF. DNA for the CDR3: TGTGCCAGCAGCATATACCAGGGGTCGAACACTGAAGCTTTCTTT.

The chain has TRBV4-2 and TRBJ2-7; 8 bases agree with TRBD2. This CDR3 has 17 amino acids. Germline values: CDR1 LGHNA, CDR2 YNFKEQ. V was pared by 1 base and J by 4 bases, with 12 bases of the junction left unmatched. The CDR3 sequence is CASSQGGGAGVTYEQYF. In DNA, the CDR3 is TGTGCCAGCAGCCAAGGGGGGGGAGCGGGAGTGACATACGAGCAGTACTTC.

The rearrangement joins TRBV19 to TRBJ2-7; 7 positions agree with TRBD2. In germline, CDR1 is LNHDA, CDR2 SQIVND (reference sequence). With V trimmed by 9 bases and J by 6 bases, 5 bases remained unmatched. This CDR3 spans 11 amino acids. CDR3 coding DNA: TGTGCCAGCAAGGGAGGGCCCGAGCAGTACTTC. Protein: CASKGGPEQYF.

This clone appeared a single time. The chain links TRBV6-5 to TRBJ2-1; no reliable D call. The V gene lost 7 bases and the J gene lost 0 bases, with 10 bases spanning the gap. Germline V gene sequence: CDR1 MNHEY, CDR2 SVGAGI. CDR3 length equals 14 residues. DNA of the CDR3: TGTGCCAGCACTCCTATCGGCTCCTACAATGAGCAGTTCTTC. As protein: CASTPIGSYNEQFF.

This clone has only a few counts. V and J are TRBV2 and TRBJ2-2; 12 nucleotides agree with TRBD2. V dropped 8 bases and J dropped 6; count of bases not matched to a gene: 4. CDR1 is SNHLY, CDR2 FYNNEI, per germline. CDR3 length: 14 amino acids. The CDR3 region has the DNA TGTGCCAGCTTCGGACTAGCGGGATCCGGGGAGCTGTTTTTT. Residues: CASFGLAGSGELFF.

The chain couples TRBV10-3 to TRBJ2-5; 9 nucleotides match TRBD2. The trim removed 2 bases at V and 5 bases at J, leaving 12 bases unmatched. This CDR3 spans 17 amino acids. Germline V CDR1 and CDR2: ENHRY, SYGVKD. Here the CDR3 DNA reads TGTGCCATCAGTGAGGTCCAACTAGCGGGTGGCCGGGAGACCCAGTACTTC. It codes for CAISEVQLAGGRETQYF.

The CDR3 protein is CASSLSFAGGSYNEQFF. The CDR3 DNA reads as TGCGCCAGCAGCTTGTCGTTCGCGGGAGGGTCCTACAATGAGCAGTTCTTC. J is TRBJ2-1 and V is TRBV5-1; TRBD2 aligns across 9 bases. V gave up 1 base and J gave up 1 base; unmatched junction bases: 6. This CDR3 is built from 17 residues. The germline CDR1 and CDR2 sequences are SGHRS and YFSETQ.

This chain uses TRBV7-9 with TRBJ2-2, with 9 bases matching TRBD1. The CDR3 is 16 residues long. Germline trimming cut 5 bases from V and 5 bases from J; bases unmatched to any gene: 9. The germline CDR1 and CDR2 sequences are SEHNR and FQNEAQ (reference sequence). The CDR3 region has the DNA TGTGCCAGCAGCCCCGCCGGGACAGGGCGGACCGGGGAGCTGTTTTTT. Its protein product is CASSPAGTGRTGELFF.

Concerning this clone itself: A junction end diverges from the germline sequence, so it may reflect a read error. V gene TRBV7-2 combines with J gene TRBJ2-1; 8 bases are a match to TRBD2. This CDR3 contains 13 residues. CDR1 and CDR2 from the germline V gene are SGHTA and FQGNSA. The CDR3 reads CASSFSAGGFSVF. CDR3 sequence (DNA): TGTGCCAGCAGCTTTTCGGCGGGGGGCTTCTCGGTCTTC.

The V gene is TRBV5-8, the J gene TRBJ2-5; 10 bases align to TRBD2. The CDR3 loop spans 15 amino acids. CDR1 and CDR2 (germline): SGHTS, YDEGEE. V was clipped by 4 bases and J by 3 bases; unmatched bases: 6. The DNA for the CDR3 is TGTGCCAGCAGCCTCGGGACTAGCGCCAAAGAGACCCAGTACTTC. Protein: CASSLGTSAKETQYF.

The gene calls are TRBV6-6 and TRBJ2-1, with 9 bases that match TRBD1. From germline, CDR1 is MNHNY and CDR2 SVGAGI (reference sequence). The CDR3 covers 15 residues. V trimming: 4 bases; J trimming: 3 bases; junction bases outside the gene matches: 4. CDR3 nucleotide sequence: TGTGCCAGCAGTTTCGGGGGACAGGGCTACAATGAGCAGTTCTTC. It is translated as CASSFGGQGYNEQFF.

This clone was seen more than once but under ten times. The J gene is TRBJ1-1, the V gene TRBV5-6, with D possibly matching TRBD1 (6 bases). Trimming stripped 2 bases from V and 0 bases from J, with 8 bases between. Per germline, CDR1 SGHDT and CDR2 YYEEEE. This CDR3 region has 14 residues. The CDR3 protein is CASSLGGMNTEAFF. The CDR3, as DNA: TGTGCCAGCAGCTTAGGGGGAATGAACACTGAAGCTTTCTTT.

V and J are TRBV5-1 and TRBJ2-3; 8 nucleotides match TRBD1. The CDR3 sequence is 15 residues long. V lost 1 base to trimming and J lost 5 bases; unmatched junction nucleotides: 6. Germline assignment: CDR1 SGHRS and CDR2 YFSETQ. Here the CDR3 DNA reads TGCGCCAGCAGCTTGACGGACAGGGTCGGAGATACGCAGTATTTT. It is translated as CASSLTDRVGDTQYF.

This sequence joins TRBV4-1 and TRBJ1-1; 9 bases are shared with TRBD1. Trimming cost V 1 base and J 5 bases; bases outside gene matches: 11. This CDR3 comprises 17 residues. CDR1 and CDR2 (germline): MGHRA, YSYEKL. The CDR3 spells CASSQGIPGTGWTEAFF. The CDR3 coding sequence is TGCGCCAGCAGCCAAGGTATACCAGGGACAGGGTGGACTGAAGCTTTCTTT.

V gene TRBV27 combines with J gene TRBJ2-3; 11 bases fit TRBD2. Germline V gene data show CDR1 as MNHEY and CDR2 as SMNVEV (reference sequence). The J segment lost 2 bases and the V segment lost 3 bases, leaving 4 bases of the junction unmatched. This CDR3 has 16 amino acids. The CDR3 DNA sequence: TGTGCCAGCAGTTTGATAGCGGGGGGGCACACAGATACGCAGTATTTT. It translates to CASSLIAGGHTDTQYF.

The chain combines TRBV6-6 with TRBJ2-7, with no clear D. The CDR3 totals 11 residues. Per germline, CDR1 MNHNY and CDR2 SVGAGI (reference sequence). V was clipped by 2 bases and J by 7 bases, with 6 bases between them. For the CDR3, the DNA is TGTGCCAGCAGTTACGGCCGGGAGCAGTACGTC. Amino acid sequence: CASSYGREQYV.

CDR3 in amino acids: CASSHYRGSTGELFF. For the CDR3, the DNA is TGCGCCAGCAGCCACTACAGGGGGAGCACCGGGGAGCTGTTTTTT. The genes are TRBV4-1 and TRBJ2-2; TRBD1 agrees at 8 bases. The V segment lost 3 bases and the J segment 4 bases; nucleotides outside the gene matches: 4. This CDR3 is built from 15 residues. In germline, CDR1 is MGHRA, CDR2 YSYEKL.

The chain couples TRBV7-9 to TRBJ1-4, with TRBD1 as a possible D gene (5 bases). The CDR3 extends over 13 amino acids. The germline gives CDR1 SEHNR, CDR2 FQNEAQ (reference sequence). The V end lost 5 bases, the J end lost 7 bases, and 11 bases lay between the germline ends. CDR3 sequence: CASSPDSPEKLFF. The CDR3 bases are TGTGCCAGCAGCCCCGACAGTCCTGAAAAACTGTTTTTT.

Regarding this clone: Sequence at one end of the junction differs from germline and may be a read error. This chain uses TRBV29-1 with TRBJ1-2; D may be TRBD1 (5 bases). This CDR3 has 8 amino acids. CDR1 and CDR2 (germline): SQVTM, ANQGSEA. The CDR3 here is CSAPGAYF. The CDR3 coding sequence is TGCAGCGCCCCTGGGGCTTATTTC.

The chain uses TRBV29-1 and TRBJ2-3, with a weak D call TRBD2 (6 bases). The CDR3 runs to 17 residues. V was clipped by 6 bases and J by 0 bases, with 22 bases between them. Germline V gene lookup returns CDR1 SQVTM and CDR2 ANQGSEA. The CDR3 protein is CSVNYAGRNPSTDTQYF. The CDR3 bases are TGCAGCGTCAACTACGCGGGAAGGAACCCTAGCACAGATACGCAGTATTTT.